This T cell receptor (beta chain) was identified in a study of cytomegalovirus exposure and HLA in healthy donors. Findings and caveats of the study: In a later analysis, the majority of CMV-associated beta chains seemingly showed HLA restriction. Likely technical artifact: a cluster of highly shared sequence variants.

With 7 bases clipped from V and 2 bases from J, the junction kept 9 bases outside the gene matches. This CDR3 contains 15 residues. Germline V gives CDR1 MDHEN, CDR2 SYDVKM. With regard to this clone: Its antigen is not identified.

In the PCR, 60 Vbeta and 13 Jbeta primers were used. Here immunoSEQ multiplex PCR was the method, and the copy in TCRdb shows in-frame clones only, minus some. The data include approximately 54,000 clones; the top ten clones carry approximately 7%. The TCR was taken from a woman between 40 and 55 years old in good health and CMV-seronegative. The chain couples TRBV28 to TRBJ2-5, with 8 nucleotides matching TRBD2. The sequenced sample was PBMCs. The CDR3 DNA follows: TGTGCCAGCACGTCGGGGGGGCGTCGACAAGAGACCCAGTACTTC. Its translation is CASTSGGRRQETQYF.